These T cell receptor beta chains were read from a single sample in a study of T cell responses to AZD1222 COVID-19 vaccine. Repertoires were generated with immunoSEQ multiplex PCR, while TCRdb's copy carries only in-frame clones and drops some. Here the sample spans under 140,000 clones, around 93% being singletons. Sequencing was performed on peripheral blood, taken on day 0 of AZD1222 vaccination. The receptors come from an adult in good health. The CDR3 runs from the conserved cysteine through the conserved F or W. A D gene is named only where the DNA matches it firmly. Only some rows state a clone size, as once, few, many or a class for expanded clones.

j_gene: TRBJ2-1
abundance: -
v_gene: TRBV5-1
len: 16
d_gene: TRBD1
CDR3nt: TGCGCCAGCAGCTTATTTGCCGGGACAGCTTACAATGAGCAGTTCTTC
CDR3aa: CASSLFAGTAYNEQFF

j_gene: TRBJ1-6
abundance: -
v_gene: TRBV5-4
len: 13
d_gene: -
CDR3nt: TGTGCCGTTCGGAGCTCCTATAATTCACCCCTCCACTTT
CDR3aa: CAVRSSYNSPLHF

j_gene: TRBJ1-2
abundance: -
v_gene: TRBV10-3
len: 15
d_gene: -
CDR3nt: TGTGCCATCAGTGAGTCGGCCACGGGAGACTATGGCTACACCTTC
CDR3aa: CAISESATGDYGYTF

j_gene: TRBJ2-3
abundance: -
v_gene: TRBV28
len: 14
d_gene: TRBD2
CDR3nt: TGTGCCAGCAAGGGCGGGGGGGCCCCAGATACGCAGTATTTT
CDR3aa: CASKGGGAPDTQYF

j_gene: TRBJ1-6
abundance: -
v_gene: TRBV6-5
len: 16
d_gene: TRBD1
CDR3nt: TGTGCCAGCAGTTACTATTCGGGACAGGGAGCTTCACCCCTCCACTTT
CDR3aa: CASSYYSGQGASPLHF

j_gene: TRBJ1-1
abundance: -
v_gene: TRBV14
len: 13
d_gene: -
CDR3nt: TGTGCCAGCAGCCAAGGGGTGAACACTGAAGCTTTCTTT
CDR3aa: CASSQGVNTEAFF

j_gene: TRBJ1-3
abundance: -
v_gene: TRBV4-1
len: 15
d_gene: -
CDR3nt: TGCGCCAGCAGCCAGGTGCCCCTAGGGAGAAACACCATATATTTT
CDR3aa: CASSQVPLGRNTIYF

j_gene: TRBJ1-6
abundance: -
v_gene: TRBV28
len: 16
d_gene: -
CDR3nt: TGTGCCAGCAGTAACTCTGGGCGGAGTTTTAATTCACCCCTCCACTTT
CDR3aa: CASSNSGRSFNSPLHF

j_gene: TRBJ1-2
abundance: -
v_gene: TRBV28
len: 12
d_gene: -
CDR3nt: TGTGCCAGCAGTTTACCGGGTGAGGGCTACACCTTC
CDR3aa: CASSLPGEGYTF

j_gene: TRBJ1-1
abundance: -
v_gene: TRBV10-2
len: 14
d_gene: -
CDR3nt: TGCGCCAGCAGTAGACAGATCGAGAACACTGAAGCTTTCTTT
CDR3aa: CASSRQIENTEAFF

j_gene: TRBJ1-5
abundance: -
v_gene: TRBV28
len: 16
d_gene: TRBD1
CDR3nt: TGTGCCAGCAGTACCTCGGGACAGGGGATGGGTCAGCCCCAGCATTTT
CDR3aa: CASSTSGQGMGQPQHF

j_gene: TRBJ2-1
abundance: -
v_gene: TRBV7-9
len: 17
d_gene: TRBD2
CDR3nt: TGTGCCAGCAGCTTAGGCCCGGGACTAGCGGGGATGGGTGAGCAGTTCTTC
CDR3aa: CASSLGPGLAGMGEQFF

j_gene: TRBJ2-5
abundance: -
v_gene: TRBV6-1
len: 17
d_gene: -
CDR3nt: TGTGCCAGCAGTGAAGCGAGCTTGACCGAATACCAAGAGACCCAGTACTTC
CDR3aa: CASSEASLTEYQETQYF

j_gene: TRBJ1-2
abundance: -
v_gene: TRBV12-3/TRBV12-4
len: 12
d_gene: -
CDR3nt: TGTGCCAGCAGTTTAGCGGGGGATGGCTACACCTTC
CDR3aa: CASSLAGDGYTF

j_gene: TRBJ2-1
abundance: -
v_gene: TRBV5-6
len: 13
d_gene: -
CDR3nt: TGTGCCAGCAGCTTGGTGCCCCCCAATGAGCAGTTCTTC
CDR3aa: CASSLVPPNEQFF

j_gene: TRBJ2-5
abundance: -
v_gene: TRBV7-8
len: 17
d_gene: -
CDR3nt: TGTGCCAGCAGCTTAGGACGTCTGGGGCCAAGGGCAGAGACCCAGTACTTC
CDR3aa: CASSLGRLGPRAETQYF

j_gene: TRBJ2-2
abundance: -
v_gene: TRBV11-2
len: 16
d_gene: -
CDR3nt: TGTGCCAGCAGCTATATGACAAGGGAAATGGTCGGGGAGCTGTTTTTT
CDR3aa: CASSYMTREMVGELFF

j_gene: TRBJ2-7
abundance: -
v_gene: TRBV6-5
len: 12
d_gene: -
CDR3nt: TGTGCCAGCAGACCCGGGGCCTACGAGCAGTACTTC
CDR3aa: CASRPGAYEQYF

j_gene: TRBJ1-3
abundance: -
v_gene: TRBV7-4
len: 20
d_gene: TRBD1
CDR3nt: TGTGCCAGCAGCCCCGGGACAGGGGAATCGTGGGGGAGCTCTGGAAACACCATATATTTT
CDR3aa: CASSPGTGESWGSSGNTIYF

j_gene: TRBJ2-7
abundance: -
v_gene: TRBV5-6
len: 15
d_gene: -
CDR3nt: TGTGCCAGCAGCAGGCGAGGGACCAAGTCCTACGAGCAGTACTTC
CDR3aa: CASSRRGTKSYEQYF

j_gene: TRBJ1-2
abundance: -
v_gene: TRBV3-1/TRBV3-2
len: 14
d_gene: -
CDR3nt: TGTGCCAGCAGCCAAGTGGGGGGAAACTATGGCTACACCTTC
CDR3aa: CASSQVGGNYGYTF

j_gene: TRBJ1-1
abundance: -
v_gene: TRBV23-1
len: 14
d_gene: -
CDR3nt: TGCGCCAGCAGTCCAGGGGTGATGAACACTGAAGCTTTCTTT
CDR3aa: CASSPGVMNTEAFF

j_gene: TRBJ1-1
abundance: -
v_gene: TRBV28
len: 15
d_gene: -
CDR3nt: TGTGCCAGCAGGGGGGGCGGGACATCGAACACTGAAGCTTTCTTT
CDR3aa: CASRGGGTSNTEAFF

j_gene: TRBJ2-7
abundance: -
v_gene: TRBV29-1
len: 13
d_gene: -
CDR3nt: TGCAGCGTTGACACCGGGACTGACCTAAGGCAGTACTTC
CDR3aa: CSVDTGTDLRQYF

j_gene: TRBJ2-7
abundance: -
v_gene: TRBV2
len: 15
d_gene: TRBD2
CDR3nt: TGTGCCAGCTGGGAGCGGGGGGGCTTTTTGGACGAGCAGTACTTC
CDR3aa: CASWERGGFLDEQYF

j_gene: TRBJ1-6
abundance: -
v_gene: TRBV9
len: 13
d_gene: -
CDR3nt: TGTGCCAGCAGCGAGGTACACGGTTCACCCCTCCACTTT
CDR3aa: CASSEVHGSPLHF

j_gene: TRBJ2-1
abundance: -
v_gene: TRBV2
len: 17
d_gene: -
CDR3nt: TGTGCCAGCAGTGAAGGTCGAGGCGCTGGTCGGATCAATGAGCAGTTCTTC
CDR3aa: CASSEGRGAGRINEQFF

j_gene: TRBJ1-5
abundance: -
v_gene: TRBV19
len: 17
d_gene: TRBD1
CDR3nt: TGTGCCAGTACCCTTTACGGGACAGGGAATAGCAATCAGCCCCAGCATTTT
CDR3aa: CASTLYGTGNSNQPQHF

j_gene: TRBJ1-6
abundance: once
v_gene: TRBV7-2
len: 17
d_gene: TRBD1
CDR3nt: TGTGCCAGCAGCTTAGTACTGACAGGGGAGTGGAATTCACCCCTCCACTTT
CDR3aa: CASSLVLTGEWNSPLHF

j_gene: TRBJ2-7
abundance: once
v_gene: TRBV5-1
len: 14
d_gene: TRBD1
CDR3nt: TGCGCCAGCAGAGCGACAGGGGGGCGCTACGAGCAGTACTTC
CDR3aa: CASRATGGRYEQYF

j_gene: TRBJ1-2
abundance: -
v_gene: TRBV6-5
len: 13
d_gene: TRBD1
CDR3nt: TGTGCCAGCAGGACCGACAGGGTACGGGGCTACACCTTC
CDR3aa: CASRTDRVRGYTF

j_gene: TRBJ2-7
abundance: few
v_gene: TRBV7-9
len: 13
d_gene: -
CDR3nt: TGTGCCAGCAGCTTTAGGTGGTCCTACGAGCAGTACTTC
CDR3aa: CASSFRWSYEQYF

j_gene: TRBJ2-3
abundance: -
v_gene: TRBV27
len: 17
d_gene: -
CDR3nt: TGTGCCAGCACCCGCTGGGTTCAGGGACACCTCACAGATACGCAGTATTTT
CDR3aa: CASTRWVQGHLTDTQYF

j_gene: TRBJ2-5
abundance: -
v_gene: TRBV5-1
len: 14
d_gene: TRBD1
CDR3nt: TGCGCCAGCAGCTGGGGACAGGGGCAAGAGACCCAGTACTTC
CDR3aa: CASSWGQGQETQYF

j_gene: TRBJ2-3
abundance: -
v_gene: TRBV18
len: 16
d_gene: TRBD2
CDR3nt: TGTGCCAGCTCACCCCAACTAGCGGGGGGCACAGATACGCAGTATTTT
CDR3aa: CASSPQLAGGTDTQYF

j_gene: TRBJ2-7
abundance: -
v_gene: TRBV6-5
len: 15
d_gene: TRBD1
CDR3nt: TGTGCCAGCAGTACCCCCGGGACAGGCTCCTACGAGCAGTACTTC
CDR3aa: CASSTPGTGSYEQYF

j_gene: TRBJ1-2
abundance: -
v_gene: TRBV28
len: 14
d_gene: TRBD1
CDR3nt: TGTGCCAGCAGTTTAACGGACAGGGCCTATGGCTACACCTTC
CDR3aa: CASSLTDRAYGYTF

j_gene: TRBJ2-2
abundance: -
v_gene: TRBV3-1/TRBV3-2
len: 17
d_gene: TRBD2
CDR3nt: TGTGCCAGCAGCCAAAGCGGACTAGCGGGGAACACCGGGGAGCTGTTTTTT
CDR3aa: CASSQSGLAGNTGELFF

j_gene: TRBJ1-6
abundance: once
v_gene: TRBV6-2/TRBV6-3
len: 15
d_gene: -
CDR3nt: TGTGCCAGCAGTGGCCAGAGCTCCTATAATTCACCCCTCCACTTT
CDR3aa: CASSGQSSYNSPLHF

j_gene: TRBJ1-5
abundance: -
v_gene: TRBV6-4
len: 11
d_gene: -
CDR3nt: TGTGCCAGCAGTGAGGGGACCTTACCGCATTTT
CDR3aa: CASSEGTLPHF

j_gene: TRBJ2-3
abundance: -
v_gene: TRBV29-1
len: 14
d_gene: -
CDR3nt: TGCAGCGTTGGGGGACTGGCCCGGCAAGATACGCAGTATTTT
CDR3aa: CSVGGLARQDTQYF

j_gene: TRBJ2-1
abundance: -
v_gene: TRBV11-2
len: 16
d_gene: TRBD2
CDR3nt: TGTGCCAGCAGCTTAAGGGAGCGGGGAGGGATCAATGAGCAGTTCTTC
CDR3aa: CASSLRERGGINEQFF

j_gene: TRBJ2-5
abundance: -
v_gene: TRBV27
len: 15
d_gene: TRBD2
CDR3nt: TGTGCCAGCAGTTTAGGGCTTAGCGGGCGAGAGACCCAGTACTTC
CDR3aa: CASSLGLSGRETQYF

j_gene: TRBJ2-1
abundance: -
v_gene: TRBV10-1
len: 12
d_gene: TRBD2
CDR3nt: TGCGCCAGCAGAGGACTAGGCGATGAGCAGTTCTTC
CDR3aa: CASRGLGDEQFF

j_gene: TRBJ2-7
abundance: -
v_gene: TRBV27
len: 15
d_gene: TRBD1
CDR3nt: TGTGCCAGCAGTTTATACCCCGGACAGGGAAACGAGCAGTACTTC
CDR3aa: CASSLYPGQGNEQYF

j_gene: TRBJ1-6
abundance: -
v_gene: TRBV27
len: 17
d_gene: -
CDR3nt: TGTGCCAGCAGTTTATTAGGGACGGGACACTATAATTCACCCCTCCACTTT
CDR3aa: CASSLLGTGHYNSPLHF

j_gene: TRBJ1-2
abundance: -
v_gene: TRBV4-1
len: 11
d_gene: -
CDR3nt: TGCGCCAGCAGCCACCAAGGAGGCTACACCTTC
CDR3aa: CASSHQGGYTF

j_gene: TRBJ1-3
abundance: once
v_gene: TRBV7-8
len: 18
d_gene: -
CDR3nt: TGTGCCAGCAGCTTATTAGGCGCAGGGGCCGACTCTGGAAACACCATATATTTT
CDR3aa: CASSLLGAGADSGNTIYF

j_gene: TRBJ2-3
abundance: -
v_gene: TRBV5-1
len: 15
d_gene: -
CDR3nt: TGCGCCAGCAGTCTCGATGAGGGACGGACAGATACGCAGTATTTT
CDR3aa: CASSLDEGRTDTQYF

j_gene: TRBJ2-3
abundance: once
v_gene: TRBV14
len: 16
d_gene: -
CDR3nt: TGTGCCAGCAGCCAAGACCCCTTTTACCGCACAGATACGCAGTATTTT
CDR3aa: CASSQDPFYRTDTQYF